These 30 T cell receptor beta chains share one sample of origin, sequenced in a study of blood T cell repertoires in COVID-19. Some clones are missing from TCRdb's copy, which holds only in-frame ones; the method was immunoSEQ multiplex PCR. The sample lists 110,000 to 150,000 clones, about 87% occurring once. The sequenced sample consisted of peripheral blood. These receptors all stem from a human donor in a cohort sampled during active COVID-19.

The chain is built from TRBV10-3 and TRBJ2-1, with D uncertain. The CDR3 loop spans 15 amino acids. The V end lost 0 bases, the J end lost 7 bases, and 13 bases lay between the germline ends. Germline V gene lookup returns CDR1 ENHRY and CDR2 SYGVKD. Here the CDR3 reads CAISESTHAGNEQFF. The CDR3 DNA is TGTGCCATCAGTGAGTCGACTCATGCTGGGAATGAGCAGTTCTTC.

The CDR3: CASTGTATDTQYF. DNA for the CDR3: TGCGCCAGCACCGGGACTGCCACAGATACGCAGTATTTT. The chain recombines TRBV10-1 with TRBJ2-3, with D maybe TRBD2 (6 bases). Germline V gene data show CDR1 as WNHNN and CDR2 as SYGVQD (reference sequence). Trimming removed 7 bases at V and 2 bases at J, with 10 bases between. CDR3 length: 13 amino acids.

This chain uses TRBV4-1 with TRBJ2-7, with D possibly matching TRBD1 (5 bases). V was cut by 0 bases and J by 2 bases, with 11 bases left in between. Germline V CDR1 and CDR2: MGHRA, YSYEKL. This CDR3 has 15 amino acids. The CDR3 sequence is CASSQERAGPYEQYF. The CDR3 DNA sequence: TGCGCCAGCAGCCAAGAACGGGCAGGGCCCTACGAGCAGTACTTC.

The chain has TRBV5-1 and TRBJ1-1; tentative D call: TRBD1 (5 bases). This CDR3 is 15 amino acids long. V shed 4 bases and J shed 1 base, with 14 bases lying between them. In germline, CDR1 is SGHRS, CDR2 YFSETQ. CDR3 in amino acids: CASSLGGGGNTEAFF. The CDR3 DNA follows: TGCGCCAGCAGCCTCGGCGGGGGAGGGAACACTGAAGCTTTCTTT.

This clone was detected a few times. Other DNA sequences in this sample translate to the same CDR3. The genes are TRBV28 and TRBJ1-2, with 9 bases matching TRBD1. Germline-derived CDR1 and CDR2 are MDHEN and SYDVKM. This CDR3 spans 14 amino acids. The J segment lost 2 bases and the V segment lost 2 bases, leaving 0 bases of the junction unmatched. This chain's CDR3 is CASSLGTGNYGYTF. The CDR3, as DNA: TGTGCCAGCAGTTTAGGGACAGGGAACTATGGCTACACCTTC.

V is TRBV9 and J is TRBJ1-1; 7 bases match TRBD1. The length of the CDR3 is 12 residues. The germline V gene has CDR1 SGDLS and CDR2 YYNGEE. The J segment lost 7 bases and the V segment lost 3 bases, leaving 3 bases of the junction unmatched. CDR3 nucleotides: TGTGCCAGCAGCGGGGACAGCCTTGAAGCTTTCTTT. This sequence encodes CASSGDSLEAFF.

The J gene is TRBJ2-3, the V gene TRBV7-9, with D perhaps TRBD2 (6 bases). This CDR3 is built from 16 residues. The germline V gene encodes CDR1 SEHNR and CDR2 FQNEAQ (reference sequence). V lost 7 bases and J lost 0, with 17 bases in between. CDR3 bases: TGTGCCAGCATTAAGGGACTGCCGATTAGCACAGATACGCAGTATTTT. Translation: CASIKGLPISTDTQYF. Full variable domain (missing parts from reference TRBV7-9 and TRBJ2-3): DTGVSQNPRHKITKRGQNVTFRCDPISEHNRLYWYRQTLGQGPEFLTYFQNEAQLEKSRLLSDRFSAERPKGSFSTLEIQRTEQGDSAMYLCASIKGLPISTDTQYFGPGTRLTVL.

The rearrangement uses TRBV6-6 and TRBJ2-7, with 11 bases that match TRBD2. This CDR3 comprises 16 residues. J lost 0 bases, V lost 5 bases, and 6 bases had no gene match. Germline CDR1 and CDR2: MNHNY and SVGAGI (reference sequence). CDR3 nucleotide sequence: TGTGCCAGCAGTCAATTGACTAGCGGGGTCTCCTACGAGCAGTACTTC. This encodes CASSQLTSGVSYEQYF.

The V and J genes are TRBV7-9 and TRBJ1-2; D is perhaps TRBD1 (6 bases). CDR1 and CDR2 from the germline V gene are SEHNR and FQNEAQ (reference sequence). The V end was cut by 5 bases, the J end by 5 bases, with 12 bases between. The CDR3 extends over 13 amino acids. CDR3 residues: CASSHWTEYGYTF. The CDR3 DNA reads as TGTGCCAGCAGCCACTGGACAGAGTATGGCTACACCTTC.

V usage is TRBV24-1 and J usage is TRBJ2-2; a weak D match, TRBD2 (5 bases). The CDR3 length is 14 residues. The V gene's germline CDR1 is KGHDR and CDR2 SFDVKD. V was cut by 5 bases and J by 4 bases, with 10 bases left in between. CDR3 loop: CATSGGFRTGELFF. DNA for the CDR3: TGTGCCACCAGTGGAGGGTTTCGCACCGGGGAGCTGTTTTTT.

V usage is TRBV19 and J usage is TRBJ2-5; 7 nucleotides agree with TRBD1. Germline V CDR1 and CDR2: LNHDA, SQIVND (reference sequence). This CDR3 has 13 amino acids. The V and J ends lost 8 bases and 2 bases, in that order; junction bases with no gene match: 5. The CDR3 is CASANRGQETQYF. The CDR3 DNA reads TGTGCCAGTGCAAACAGGGGACAAGAGACCCAGTACTTC.

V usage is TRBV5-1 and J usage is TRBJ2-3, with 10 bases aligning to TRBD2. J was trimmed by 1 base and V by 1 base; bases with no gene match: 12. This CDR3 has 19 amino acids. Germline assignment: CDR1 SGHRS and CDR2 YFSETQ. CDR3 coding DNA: TGCGCCAGCAGCTTGAATGTAGCGGGAGGAGCATATGGCACAGATACGCAGTATTTT. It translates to CASSLNVAGGAYGTDTQYF.

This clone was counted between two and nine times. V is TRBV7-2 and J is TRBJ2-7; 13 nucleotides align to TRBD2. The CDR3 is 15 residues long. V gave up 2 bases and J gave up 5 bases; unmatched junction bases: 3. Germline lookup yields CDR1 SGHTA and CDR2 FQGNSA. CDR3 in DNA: TGTGCCAGCAGCTTAACGGGACTAGCGGGAAACGAGCAGTACTTC. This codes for CASSLTGLAGNEQYF.

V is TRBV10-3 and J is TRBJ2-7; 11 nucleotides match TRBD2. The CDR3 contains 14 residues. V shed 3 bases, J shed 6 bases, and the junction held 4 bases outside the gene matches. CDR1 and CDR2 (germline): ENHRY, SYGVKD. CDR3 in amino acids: CAISDLAGGSEQYF. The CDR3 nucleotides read TGTGCCATCAGTGATCTAGCGGGAGGCTCCGAGCAGTACTTC.

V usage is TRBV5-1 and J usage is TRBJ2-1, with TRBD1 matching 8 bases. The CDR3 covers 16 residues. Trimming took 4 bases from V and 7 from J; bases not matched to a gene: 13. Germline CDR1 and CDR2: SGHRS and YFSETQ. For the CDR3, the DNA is TGCGCCAGCAGCGGGACAGGTACTTTGGGGCGGAATGAGCAGTTCTTC. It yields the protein CASSGTGTLGRNEQFF.

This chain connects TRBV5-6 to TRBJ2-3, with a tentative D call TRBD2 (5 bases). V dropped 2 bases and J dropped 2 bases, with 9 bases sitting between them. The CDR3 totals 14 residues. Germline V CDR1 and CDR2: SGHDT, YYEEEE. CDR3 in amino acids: CASSFSGSTDTQYF. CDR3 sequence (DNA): TGTGCCAGCAGCTTCTCGGGGTCCACAGATACGCAGTATTTT.

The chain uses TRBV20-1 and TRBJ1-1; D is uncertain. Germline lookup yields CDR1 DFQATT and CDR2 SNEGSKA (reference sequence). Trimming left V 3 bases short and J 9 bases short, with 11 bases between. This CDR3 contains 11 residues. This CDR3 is CSASLGGKAFF. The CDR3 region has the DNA TGCAGTGCTAGTCTGGGAGGGAAAGCTTTCTTT.

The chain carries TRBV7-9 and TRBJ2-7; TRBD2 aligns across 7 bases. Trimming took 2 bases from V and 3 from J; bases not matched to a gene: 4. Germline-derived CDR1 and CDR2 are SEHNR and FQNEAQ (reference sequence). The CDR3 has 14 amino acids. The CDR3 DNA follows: TGTGCCAGCAGCTTACAAGGGAGGGTCTACGAGCAGTACTTC. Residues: CASSLQGRVYEQYF.

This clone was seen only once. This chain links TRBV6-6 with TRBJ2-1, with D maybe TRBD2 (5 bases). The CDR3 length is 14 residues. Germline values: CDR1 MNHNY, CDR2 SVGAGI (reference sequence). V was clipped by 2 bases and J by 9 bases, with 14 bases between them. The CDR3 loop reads CASSYGPGMGEQFF. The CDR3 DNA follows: TGTGCCAGCAGTTACGGGCCGGGAATGGGTGAGCAGTTCTTC.

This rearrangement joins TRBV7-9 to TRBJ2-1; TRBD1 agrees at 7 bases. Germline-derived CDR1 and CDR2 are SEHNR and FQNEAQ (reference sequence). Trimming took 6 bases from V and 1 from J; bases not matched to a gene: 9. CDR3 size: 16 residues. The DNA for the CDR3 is TGTGCCAGCAGTCCCCCCCCAGGGGGTTCCTACAATGAGCAGTTCTTC. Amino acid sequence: CASSPPPGGSYNEQFF.

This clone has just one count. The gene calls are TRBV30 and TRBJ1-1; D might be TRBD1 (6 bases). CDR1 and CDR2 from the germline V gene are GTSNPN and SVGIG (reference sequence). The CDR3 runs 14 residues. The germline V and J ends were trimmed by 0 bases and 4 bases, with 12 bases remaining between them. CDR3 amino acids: CAWSVARGGTEAFF. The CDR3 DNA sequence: TGTGCCTGGAGTGTAGCCAGGGGTGGCACTGAAGCTTTCTTT. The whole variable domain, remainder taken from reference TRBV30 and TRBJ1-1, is SQTIHQWPATLVQPVGSPLSLECTVEGTSNPNLYWYRQAAGRGLQLLFYSVGIGQISSEVPQNLSASRPQDRQFILSSKKLLLSDSGFYLCAWSVARGGTEAFFGQGTRLTVV.

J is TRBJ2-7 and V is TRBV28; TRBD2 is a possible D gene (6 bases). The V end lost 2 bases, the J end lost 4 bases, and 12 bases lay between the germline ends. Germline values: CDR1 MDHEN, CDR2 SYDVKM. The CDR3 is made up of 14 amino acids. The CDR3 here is CASSLGGSPYEQYF. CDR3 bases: TGTGCCAGCAGTTTAGGAGGGTCTCCATACGAGCAGTACTTC. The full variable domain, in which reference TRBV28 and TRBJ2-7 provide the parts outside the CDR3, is DVKVTQSSRYLVKRTGEKVFLECVQDMDHENMFWYRQDPGLGLRLIYFSYDVKMKEKGDIPEGYSVSREKKERFSLILESASTNQTSMYLCASSLGGSPYEQYFGPGTRLTVT.

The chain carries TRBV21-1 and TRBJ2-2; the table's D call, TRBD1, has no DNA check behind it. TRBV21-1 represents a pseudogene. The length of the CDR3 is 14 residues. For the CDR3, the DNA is TGTGCCAGCAACCGGGACAGGGACGCCGGGGAGCTGTTTTTT. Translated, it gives CASNRDRDAGELFF.

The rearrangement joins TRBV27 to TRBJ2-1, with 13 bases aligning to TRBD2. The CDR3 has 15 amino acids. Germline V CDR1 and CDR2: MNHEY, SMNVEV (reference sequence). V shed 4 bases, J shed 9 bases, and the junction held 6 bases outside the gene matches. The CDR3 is CASSSRTSGRAEQFF. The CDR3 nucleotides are TGTGCCAGCAGTTCTCGGACTAGCGGGAGAGCTGAGCAGTTCTTC.

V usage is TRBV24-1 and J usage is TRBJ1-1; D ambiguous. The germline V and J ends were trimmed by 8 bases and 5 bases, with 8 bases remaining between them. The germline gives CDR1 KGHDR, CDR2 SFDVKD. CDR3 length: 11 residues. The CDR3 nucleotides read TGTGCCACCACTTCCGGGACTGAAGCTTTCTTT. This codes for CATTSGTEAFF.

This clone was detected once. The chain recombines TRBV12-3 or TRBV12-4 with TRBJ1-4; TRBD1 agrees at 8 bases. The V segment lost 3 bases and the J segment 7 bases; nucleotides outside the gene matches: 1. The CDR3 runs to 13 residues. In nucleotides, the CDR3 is TGTGCCAGCAGTTTTGACAGGGGTGAAAAACTGTTTTTT. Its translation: CASSFDRGEKLFF.

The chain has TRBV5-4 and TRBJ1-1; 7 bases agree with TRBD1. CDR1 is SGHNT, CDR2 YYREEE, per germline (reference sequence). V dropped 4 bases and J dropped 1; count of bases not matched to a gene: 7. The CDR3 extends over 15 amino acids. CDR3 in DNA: TGTGCCAGCAGCGGGAGACAGGGCACGAACACTGAAGCTTTCTTT. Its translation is CASSGRQGTNTEAFF. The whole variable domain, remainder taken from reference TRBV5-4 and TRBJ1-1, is ETGVTQSPTHLIKTRGQQVTLRCSSQSGHNTVSWYQQALGQGPQFIFQYYREEENGRGNFPPRFSGLQFPNYSSELNVNALELDDSALYLCASSGRQGTNTEAFFGQGTRLTVV.

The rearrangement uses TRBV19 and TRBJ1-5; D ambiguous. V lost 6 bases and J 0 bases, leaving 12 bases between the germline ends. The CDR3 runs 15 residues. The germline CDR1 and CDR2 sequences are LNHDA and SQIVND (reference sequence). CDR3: CASSLATFSNQPQHF. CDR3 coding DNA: TGTGCCAGTAGCCTCGCGACATTTAGCAATCAGCCCCAGCATTTT.

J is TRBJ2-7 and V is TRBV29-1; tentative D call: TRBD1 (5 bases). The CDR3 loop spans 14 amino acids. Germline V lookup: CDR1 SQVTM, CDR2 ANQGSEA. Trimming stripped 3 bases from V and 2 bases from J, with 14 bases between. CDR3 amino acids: CSVEIQGKPYEQYF. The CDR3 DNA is TGCAGCGTTGAGATCCAGGGTAAGCCCTACGAGCAGTACTTC.

Here the CDR3 reads CASSPPAASPLLAYEQYF. CDR3 bases: TGCGCCAGCAGTCCCCCGGCCGCTAGCCCATTATTGGCCTACGAGCAGTACTTC. The chain employs TRBV10-1 and TRBJ2-7, with D perhaps matching TRBD2 (5 bases). Germline values: CDR1 WNHNN, CDR2 SYGVQD (reference sequence). Trimming took 5 bases from V and 2 from J, leaving 25 bases between them. The length of the CDR3 is 18 residues.